The 27 T cell receptor beta chains below all came from one sample that was sequenced in a study of shared clonotypes between healthy human individuals. Libraries were prepared by immunoSEQ multiplex PCR; TCRdb keeps only in-frame clonotypes and omits some of them. The sample records roughly 1,000,000 clones, about four fifths being singletons. Sequenced input: memory CD4+ T cells from PBMCs. Subset in this sample: CD45RA-negative fraction. Receptors originate from a man younger than 30 in good health. Some clones in this sample may be carry-over from other donors' samples.

The V and J genes are TRBV7-7 and TRBJ2-6; no clear D. The V and J ends lost 5 bases and 2 bases respectively, with 4 bases between them. The CDR3 consists of 13 residues. CDR1 and CDR2 from the germline V gene are SSHAT and FNYEAQ (reference sequence). This chain's CDR3 is CASSATGANVLTF. The CDR3 DNA reads TGTGCCAGCAGCGCGACTGGGGCCAACGTCCTGACTTTC.

The gene calls are TRBV28 and TRBJ1-2; the D is unclear. This CDR3 is 14 amino acids long. The germline CDR1 and CDR2 sequences are MDHEN and SYDVKM. The V and J ends lost 3 bases and 1 base respectively, with 9 bases between them. The CDR3 loop is CASSFHGNNYGYTF. DNA for the CDR3: TGTGCCAGCAGTTTCCACGGAAATAACTATGGCTACACCTTC.

This clone was detected once. The chain links TRBV7-3 to TRBJ2-3; D is uncertain. V was cut by 2 bases and J by 0 bases, with 12 bases left in between. This CDR3 has 16 amino acids. Germline V gene lookup returns CDR1 SGHTA and CDR2 FQGTGA. CDR3 sequence reads: CASSLFGRMSTDTQYF. The DNA for the CDR3 is TGTGCCAGCAGCTTATTTGGCAGAATGAGCACAGATACGCAGTATTTT.

V usage is TRBV5-4 and J usage is TRBJ2-5; 7 bases match TRBD2. V was pared by 6 bases and J by 2 bases, with 10 bases of the junction left unmatched. The germline CDR1 and CDR2 sequences are SGHNT and YYREEE (reference sequence). The CDR3 is 15 amino acids. The CDR3 reads CASTLGGGGQETQYF. CDR3 coding DNA: TGTGCCAGCACCCTGGGTGGGGGGGGACAAGAGACCCAGTACTTC. Looking up the rest from reference TRBV5-4 and TRBJ2-5 gives the full variable domain: ETGVTQSPTHLIKTRGQQVTLRCSSQSGHNTVSWYQQALGQGPQFIFQYYREEENGRGNFPPRFSGLQFPNYSSELNVNALELDDSALYLCASTLGGGGQETQYFGPGTRLLVL.

The chain has TRBV5-4 and TRBJ2-1, with TRBD2 identical over 7 bases. The junction had 12 bases not matched to a gene; V was cut back by 3 bases and J by 6 bases. Germline values: CDR1 SGHNT, CDR2 YYREEE (reference sequence). This CDR3 has 16 amino acids. CDR3 residues: CASSSLTGTTSNEQFF. Written as DNA, the CDR3 is TGTGCCAGCAGCTCACTAACCGGGACTACCAGCAATGAGCAGTTCTTC.

Only one count was recorded for this clone. V usage is TRBV30 and J usage is TRBJ2-7; a possible D gene is TRBD2 (6 bases). The CDR3 consists of 14 residues. Germline V CDR1 and CDR2: GTSNPN, SVGIG (reference sequence). Trimming took 0 bases from V and 7 from J, leaving 16 bases between them. The CDR3 nucleotides are TGTGCCTGGAGTGTCGGGGGAGTACTTCGGGAGCAGTACTTC. Encoded protein: CAWSVGGVLREQYF.

The V gene is TRBV9, the J gene TRBJ1-1; possibly TRBD1 for D (5 bases). Germline V gene lookup returns CDR1 SGDLS and CDR2 YYNGEE. CDR3 length: 21 amino acids. The V gene lost 0 bases and the J gene lost 3 bases, with 30 bases spanning the gap. DNA for the CDR3: TGTGCCAGCAGCGTAGCTACGGAATGGAAGGGGCGCGGGGAAGCGGACACTGAAGCTTTCTTT. It encodes CASSVATEWKGRGEADTEAFF.

The rearrangement joins TRBV5-1 to TRBJ2-7; D not resolved. The germline V and J ends were trimmed by 1 base and 5 bases, with 4 bases remaining between them. Germline CDR1 SGHRS, CDR2 YFSETQ. The CDR3 is 11 amino acids. The CDR3: CASSLFNEQYF. Written as DNA, the CDR3 is TGCGCCAGCAGCTTGTTTAACGAGCAGTACTTC.

The chain is built from TRBV7-3 and TRBJ2-1; a weak D match, TRBD2 (5 bases). Trimming cost V 0 bases and J 2 bases, with 8 bases left between them. The CDR3 consists of 15 residues. Looked up from germline, CDR1 is SGHTA and CDR2 is FQGTGA. In DNA, the CDR3 is TGTGCCAGCAGCTTAACAGCGGTAGCCTACAATGAGCAGTTCTTC. Translation gives CASSLTAVAYNEQFF.

The chain uses TRBV28 and TRBJ1-2, with 12 bases that match TRBD1. CDR1 is MDHEN and CDR2 is SYDVKM in the germline V gene. The V segment lost 3 bases and the J segment 7 bases; nucleotides outside the gene matches: 9. The CDR3 spans 16 residues. CDR3 in amino acids: CASSFVRDRGRGGYTF. CDR3 in DNA: TGTGCCAGCAGTTTCGTCCGGGACAGGGGGCGCGGTGGCTACACCTTC.

The rearrangement links TRBV18 to TRBJ2-7; no definite D call. The CDR3 is made up of 14 amino acids. The V and J ends lost 0 bases and 2 bases respectively, with 8 bases between them. CDR1 and CDR2 (germline): KGHSH, LQKENI. CDR3 DNA: TGTGCCAGCTCACCACCGACATCAACCTACGAGCAGTACTTC. It yields the protein CASSPPTSTYEQYF.

The rearrangement links TRBV5-1 to TRBJ2-1; D gene unclear. The CDR3 length is 14 residues. Trimming pared 1 base from V and 4 bases from J, leaving 9 bases between. Germline lookup yields CDR1 SGHRS and CDR2 YFSETQ. The CDR3 region has the DNA TGCGCCAGCAGCTTGACGTCACAATACAATGAGCAGTTCTTC. Its translation: CASSLTSQYNEQFF.

This clone was detected once. The chain combines TRBV5-3 with TRBJ2-5, with D tentatively TRBD1 or TRBD2 (7 bases each). TRBV5-3 is labeled an ORF, and its function is uncertain. The germline V and J ends were trimmed by 4 bases and 4 bases, with 14 bases remaining between them. The CDR3 has 14 residues. The CDR3 DNA reads TGTGCCAGAAGCAGTGACAGGGAGGGAGAGACCCAGTACTTC. Translated, it gives CARSSDREGETQYF.

The chain is built from TRBV28 and TRBJ1-2; D is undetermined. From germline, CDR1 is MDHEN and CDR2 SYDVKM. V was pared by 3 bases and J by 8 bases, with 19 bases between. This CDR3 has 15 residues. The CDR3 loop reads CASSFLSGKGGGYTF. CDR3 nucleotide sequence: TGTGCCAGCAGTTTTCTCTCAGGAAAGGGAGGCGGCTACACCTTC.

CDR3 loop: CAWTKRGRRSNMNYGYTF. The DNA of the CDR3 is TGTGCCTGGACGAAGAGAGGGCGCCGCTCGAACATGAACTATGGCTACACCTTC. The chain has TRBV30 and TRBJ1-2; D ambiguous. The V end lost 4 bases, the J end lost 2 bases, and 26 bases lay between the germline ends. Germline V lookup: CDR1 GTSNPN, CDR2 SVGIG (reference sequence). This CDR3 has 18 amino acids.

This chain links TRBV4-3 with TRBJ2-1; 9 bases agree with TRBD1. CDR1 is LGHNA, CDR2 YSLEER, per germline. J gave up 5 bases and V 3 bases, and 8 bases lay outside the gene matches. The CDR3 runs 16 residues. CDR3 in DNA: TGCGCCAGCAGCCACCTAGATGGGACAGGGAACAATGAGCAGTTCTTC. It yields the protein CASSHLDGTGNNEQFF.

V gene TRBV10-3 combines with J gene TRBJ2-2; unclear D gene. Deletions cut 2 bases from V and 4 bases from J, with 8 bases between. The V gene's germline CDR1 is ENHRY and CDR2 SYGVKD. The CDR3 has 14 residues. CDR3 amino acids: CAISEATGTGELFF. In nucleotides, the CDR3 is TGTGCCATCAGTGAGGCGACGGGCACCGGGGAGCTGTTTTTT.

The rearrangement uses TRBV5-4 and TRBJ2-5; 8 bases map to TRBD2. CDR1 SGHNT and CDR2 YYREEE come from the germline V gene (reference sequence). Unmatched junction bases numbered 8, after V lost 0 bases and J lost 4 bases. This CDR3 is 16 amino acids long. In DNA, the CDR3 is TGTGCCAGCAGCTTGGCCGGGGGGGGCGCCTCAGAGACCCAGTACTTC. Protein product: CASSLAGGGASETQYF.

With respect to this clone: Different DNA sequences within this sample yield the same CDR3. The genes are TRBV18 and TRBJ1-2, with 8 bases that match TRBD1. Losses at the gene ends were 2 bases for V and 5 bases for J; bases not matched to a gene: 4. This CDR3 contains 14 residues. Per germline, CDR1 KGHSH and CDR2 LQKENI. The CDR3 DNA is TGTGCCAGCTCACCAGGCACAGGGGGTTATGGCTACACCTTC. Translated: CASSPGTGGYGYTF.

The V gene is TRBV9, the J gene TRBJ2-1; 8 nucleotides match TRBD1. The germline CDR1 and CDR2 sequences are SGDLS and YYNGEE. The trim removed 4 bases at V and 8 bases at J, leaving 5 bases unmatched. The length of the CDR3 is 13 residues. The CDR3 loop reads CASSKGQADEQFF. The CDR3 bases are TGTGCCAGCAGCAAGGGACAGGCCGATGAGCAGTTCTTC.

This chain connects TRBV4-3 to TRBJ2-1; no clear D gene. The germline CDR1 and CDR2 sequences are LGHNA and YSLEER. The CDR3 covers 14 residues. Between the trimmed V and J ends, which lost 0 bases and 2 bases, there was a span of 5 bases. The chain's CDR3 is CASSQDQPYNEQFF. CDR3 DNA sequence: TGCGCCAGCAGCCAAGACCAGCCCTACAATGAGCAGTTCTTC.

Only a few counts were recorded for this clone. The chain is built from TRBV7-2 and TRBJ2-2, with D perhaps matching TRBD1 (5 bases). The CDR3 contains 17 residues. Per the germline V gene, CDR1 is SGHTA and CDR2 is FQGNSA. V shed 5 bases and J shed 5 bases, with 21 bases lying between them. CDR3 coding DNA: TGTGCCAGCAGCCCTCCAAGGGGCTTCGCGGATACCGGGGAGCTGTTTTTT. Protein: CASSPPRGFADTGELFF.

The chain joins TRBV9 to TRBJ2-5, with D perhaps matching TRBD1 (6 bases). Germline CDR1 reads SGDLS; CDR2 reads YYNGEE. V was pared by 1 base and J by 4 bases, with 11 bases between. This CDR3 spans 14 amino acids. The chain's CDR3 is CASSVQGFGETQYF. The CDR3 coding sequence is TGTGCCAGCAGCGTACAGGGGTTTGGAGAGACCCAGTACTTC.

The chain combines TRBV5-4 with TRBJ2-1; 9 bases match TRBD2. Per germline, CDR1 SGHNT and CDR2 YYREEE (reference sequence). This CDR3 spans 16 amino acids. After removal of 3 bases from V and 2 bases from J, the junction contained 6 bases not matched to a gene. For the CDR3, the DNA is TGTGCCAGCAGCTACGGACGACTAGCGGCCTACAATGAGCAGTTCTTC. Its protein product is CASSYGRLAAYNEQFF.

The chain joins TRBV4-1 to TRBJ1-4; D not certain. Trimming stripped 1 base from V and 3 bases from J, with 12 bases between. This CDR3 spans 16 amino acids. Germline V lookup: CDR1 MGHRA, CDR2 YSYEKL. The CDR3 nucleotides read TGCGCCAGCAGCCAAGGTCCCGAGCCCGCTAATGAAAAACTGTTTTTT. It yields the protein CASSQGPEPANEKLFF.

The gene calls are TRBV11-2 and TRBJ1-1; 8 positions match TRBD1. V shed 2 bases and J 11 bases; nucleotides not matched to a gene: 4. CDR1 is SGHAT, CDR2 FQNNGV, per germline. The CDR3 is made up of 12 amino acids. In DNA form, the CDR3 reads TGTGCCAGCAGCTTACCGGACAGGGTTGCTTTCTTT. Translation: CASSLPDRVAFF.

The J gene is TRBJ1-4, the V gene TRBV14; weak D call: TRBD1 (5 bases). CDR1 and CDR2 (germline): SGHDN, FVKESK. V was clipped by 1 base and J by 14 bases, with 11 bases between them. The CDR3 spans 12 residues. The CDR3: CASSQAWGKLFF. As DNA, the CDR3 is TGTGCCAGCAGCCAAGCCTGGGGGAAGCTGTTTTTT.